Listed below are T cell receptor beta chains from one sample, sequenced in a study of blood T cell repertoires in COVID-19. TCRdb keeps only in-frame clones here, not all; method: immunoSEQ multiplex PCR. The sample lists hundreds of thousands of clones; 75% to 90% were seen once. Sequencing was done on a sample of peripheral blood. The receptor source for this set is a human donor in a cohort sampled during active COVID-19. CDR3s include the opening cysteine and the closing phenylalanine or tryptophan. The order of the fields is CDR3 protein, CDR3 DNA, clone size, V gene, D gene, J gene. D genes are given only for firm matches. Clone size, where shown, is once, few, many, or a class for clones that have expanded.

CASSYAFERTGYTF	TGTGCCAGCAGTTACGCCTTCGAGAGAACGGGCTACACCTTC	NA	TRBV6-2/TRBV6-3	NA	TRBJ1-2
CASSLVGGAQLYEQYF	TGTGCCAGCAGCTTGGTTGGGGGGGCGCAACTCTACGAGCAGTACTTC	few	TRBV5-6	NA	TRBJ2-7
CASSLSSGAAQDPRGAFF	TGTGCCAGCAGCTTATCCTCCGGTGCGGCTCAGGATCCAAGGGGGGCTTTCTTT	NA	TRBV7-2	NA	TRBJ1-1
CASSSNSYEQYF	TGCGCCAGCAGTTCTAACTCCTACGAGCAGTACTTC	NA	TRBV5-1	NA	TRBJ2-7
CASSPLDRVDTQYF	TGTGCCAGCTCACCTCTGGACAGGGTCGATACGCAGTATTTT	NA	TRBV18	TRBD1	TRBJ2-3
CASPPRREGTRDPSTDTQYF	TGCGCCAGCCCTCCTCGGAGGGAAGGGACTAGAGACCCTAGCACAGATACGCAGTATTTT	NA	TRBV10-2	TRBD2	TRBJ2-3
CASSLRDRGHGDTQYF	TGTGCCAGCAGCTTAAGGGACAGGGGGCATGGAGATACGCAGTATTTT	NA	TRBV7-3	TRBD1	TRBJ2-3
CASSIIGGTGNTIYF	TGTGCCAGTAGTATCATCGGGGGAACTGGAAATACCATATATTTT	NA	TRBV19	NA	TRBJ1-3
CASSGLGGPNSPLHF	TGTGCCAGCAGCGGATTGGGGGGTCCAAATTCACCCCTCCACTTT	NA	TRBV7-9	NA	TRBJ1-6
CASGLRGEKTQYF	TGTGCTAGTGGTTTGAGGGGTGAGAAGACCCAGTACTTC	NA	TRBV12-5	NA	TRBJ2-5
CASSVQGGNSPLHF	TGTGCCAGCAGCGTACAGGGTGGTAATTCACCCCTCCACTTT	NA	TRBV3-1/TRBV3-2	NA	TRBJ1-6
CASSFNEEKLFF	TGTGCCAGCAGCTTTAACGAGGAAAAACTGTTTTTT	many	TRBV7-6	NA	TRBJ1-4
CASSAGTLVNQPQHF	TGTGCCAGTAGTGCCGGTACACTAGTTAATCAGCCCCAGCATTTT	NA	TRBV19	NA	TRBJ1-5
CASSGDRPEQYF	TGTGCCAGCAGTGGGGACAGGCCAGAGCAGTACTTC	NA	TRBV12-3/TRBV12-4	TRBD1	TRBJ2-7
CASSPGQVDNEQFF	TGCGCCAGCAGTCCGGGACAGGTGGACAATGAGCAGTTCTTC	NA	TRBV5-1	TRBD1	TRBJ2-1
CASSAKAGKDQPQHF	TGTGCCAGCAGCGCCAAAGCAGGGAAAGATCAGCCCCAGCATTTT	NA	TRBV9	NA	TRBJ1-5
CATSDWTGSTGELFF	TGTGCCACCAGTGATTGGACAGGTAGCACCGGGGAGCTGTTTTTT	NA	TRBV24-1	TRBD1	TRBJ2-2
CASSRDSGTGGTQYF	TGTGCCAGCAGTAGAGATAGCGGGACCGGGGGAACCCAGTACTTC	NA	TRBV7-9	TRBD2	TRBJ2-5
CASSRGGRETQYF	TGTGCCAGCAGCCGAGGGGGTCGAGAGACCCAGTACTTC	NA	TRBV13	NA	TRBJ2-5
CASSQPRTGVKVGELFF	TGTGCCAGCAGCCAACCACGGACAGGGGTAAAGGTCGGGGAGCTGTTTTTT	NA	TRBV3-1/TRBV3-2	TRBD1	TRBJ2-2
CAISEVQGSSYEQYF	TGTGCCATCAGTGAGGTTCAGGGAAGCTCCTACGAGCAGTACTTC	NA	TRBV10-3	NA	TRBJ2-7
CASSLTENTEAFF	TGTGCCAGCAGTCTCACAGAGAACACTGAAGCTTTCTTT	NA	TRBV6-2/TRBV6-3	NA	TRBJ1-1
CASSLTGYNEQYF	TGTGCCAGCAGTTTAACAGGTTATAACGAGCAGTACTTC	NA	TRBV27	NA	TRBJ2-7
CASSVGDSYGYTF	TGTGCCAGCAGCGTAGGGGACAGCTATGGCTACACCTTC	NA	TRBV9	TRBD1	TRBJ1-2
CASSLTGDPGGETQYF	TGCGCCAGCAGCTTAACGGGAGACCCCGGTGGAGAGACCCAGTACTTC	NA	TRBV5-1	NA	TRBJ2-5
CASSLGWGDEKLFF	TGCGCCAGCAGTCTCGGGTGGGGGGATGAAAAACTGTTTTTT	NA	TRBV5-1	NA	TRBJ1-4
CASSYGLADTYEQYF	TGTGCCAGCAGTTACGGACTAGCGGATACCTACGAGCAGTACTTC	few	TRBV6-5	TRBD2	TRBJ2-7
CASSIGSGSPLHF	TGTGCCAGTAGTATAGGCAGCGGTTCACCCCTCCACTTT	NA	TRBV19	NA	TRBJ1-6
CASSLDRKGYTF	TGTGCCAGCAGCTTGGACAGAAAGGGCTACACCTTC	once	TRBV5-4	NA	TRBJ1-2
CASSPTGDYGYTF	TGTGCCAGCAGCCCTACGGGAGACTATGGCTACACCTTC	NA	TRBV6-1	NA	TRBJ1-2
CASSLTGSGDTGELFF	TGTGCCAGCAGCTTAACAGGGTCAGGGGACACCGGGGAGCTGTTTTTT	NA	TRBV5-4	NA	TRBJ2-2
CASRGLWDGYTF	TGTGCCAGCAGGGGGCTGTGGGATGGCTACACCTTC	NA	TRBV27	NA	TRBJ1-2
CASSSGGTAYNEQFF	TGTGCCAGCAGTTCTGGTGGGACAGCCTACAATGAGCAGTTCTTC	few	TRBV7-2	TRBD1	TRBJ2-1
CASSNPLSGTGIQETQYF	TGTGCCAGTAGTAACCCCCTCTCCGGGACAGGGATCCAAGAGACCCAGTACTTC	NA	TRBV19	TRBD1	TRBJ2-5
CASRSGIYGTQYF	TGTGCCAGCAGGAGCGGGATCTATGGGACCCAGTACTTC	once	TRBV12-3/TRBV12-4	TRBD2	TRBJ2-5
CASSQEPQRWRVPSSGANVLTF	TGCGCCAGCAGCCAAGAGCCCCAAAGATGGAGGGTCCCCAGCTCTGGGGCCAACGTCCTGACTTTC	NA	TRBV4-3	NA	TRBJ2-6
CATSDLTGGEKLFF	TGTGCCACCAGTGATTTGACAGGGGGTGAAAAACTGTTTTTT	NA	TRBV24-1	TRBD1	TRBJ1-4
CASSYRQGVETQYF	TGTGCCAGCAGCTATCGGCAGGGGGTAGAGACCCAGTACTTC	few	TRBV5-6	TRBD1	TRBJ2-5
CAISELGDRDGYTF	TGTGCCATCAGTGAGTTGGGGGACAGGGATGGCTACACCTTC	NA	TRBV10-3	TRBD1	TRBJ1-2
CASRAQREFPDTQYF	TGTGCCAGCAGAGCACAGCGGGAGTTTCCAGATACGCAGTATTTT	NA	TRBV6-5	TRBD2	TRBJ2-3
CSVPSRQGLRWGTEAFF	TGCAGCGTTCCCTCTCGACAGGGTCTGAGATGGGGAACTGAAGCTTTCTTT	NA	TRBV29-1	TRBD1	TRBJ1-1
CASSQGGTGELFF	TGTGCCAGCAGCCAGGGCGGGACCGGGGAGCTGTTTTTT	NA	TRBV3-1/TRBV3-2	NA	TRBJ2-2
CASSLSGQGNYEQYF	TGCGCCAGCAGCTTGTCCGGGCAGGGCAACTACGAGCAGTACTTC	NA	TRBV5-1	NA	TRBJ2-7